This T cell receptor beta chain was sequenced during a study of blood T cell repertoires in COVID-19 (dated by TCRdb to about 2020). Broadly, across the study: Samples covering the acute and convalescent phases of COVID-19 were provided by collaborators in the United States, Italy and Spain. Where available, HLA class I and class II types were taken from metadata supplied by the sample provider and were not determined by assay-based typing. The dataset comprised deeply sampled blood TCRbeta repertoires from subjects exposed to, actively infected with, or recovered from COVID-19. A de-identified subject ID, COVID-19 status, age in years and sex were almost always included in the sample metadata. The repertoires were made available in a free public database intended to serve as a resource for research on the immune response to SARS-CoV-2. Samples came from the ongoing ImmuneRACE study (first 160 participants) plus 1,254 subjects from 6 global collaborators. The prospective study material was composed of cDNA or gDNA derived from T cells, B-cell-depleted T cells, or PBMCs. General study outcomes and caveats: Clinical and demographic metadata were provided uncurated, with the amount varying by source and participant.

The collaborating institutions used their own protocols to collect whole blood in K2EDTA tubes. For TCRbeta analysis, collaborator samples were shipped as frozen whole blood, as isolated PBMCs, or as DNA extracted from either sample type. TCRbeta CDR3 regions were amplified from genomic DNA using the immunoSEQ Assay, a bias-controlled multiplex PCR. The original pipeline was this. The number of nucleated cells in each sample was estimated from the amplification of reference gene primers within the assay. Sequence reads were collapsed and filtered to measure the absolute abundance of every unique TCRbeta CDR3 rearrangement. Productive Simpson clonality was computed per sample as the square root of Simpson's diversity index over productive rearrangements. The table comes from immuneACCESS by way of TCRdb, which keeps in-frame sequences with V and J called. Part of the clones is missing from these tables; in studies checked, under half for an unresolved V gene and the rest for unknown reasons. The DNA was the basis for D and trimming; V, J and clone size are from that table. In this sample the table shows roughly 20,000 clones, 65% to 90% of which occur a single time. Of the sample, around 17% falls within the top ten clones.

From a lookup of the germline V gene (reference sequence), CDR1 and CDR2 are LGHDT and YNNKEL. Counted from cysteine to phenylalanine, this CDR3 has 16 amino acids. Only CDR3 DNA remains: 48 bases, in frame from the first base. V and J lose 1 base and 2 bases, and a span of 13 bases separates them. In its sample, this clone was seen a few times. The antigen this receptor binds is unknown. Per-base quality was not reported, and no clone a single base away is much larger than it. The sequence links TRBV3-1 (or the pseudogene TRBV3-2) to TRBJ2-3; the D gene identity is not certain. The clonotype comes from a human donor with active COVID-19. The donor label of this sample is uncertain. Sequences were obtained from peripheral blood. The CDR3 protein: CASSQVPKTFTDTQYF. In nucleotide form, the sequence is TGTGCCAGCAGCCAAGTCCCTAAGACATTCACAGATACGCAGTATTTT.